A selection of T cell receptor beta chains follows, all from one sample in a study of cytomegalovirus exposure and HLA in healthy donors. TCRdb keeps only in-frame clones here, not all; method: immunoSEQ multiplex PCR. Counted here are about 170,000 clones, around 80% occurring once; the ten biggest clones make up less than 2.5%. What was sequenced was PBMCs. The receptors shown here come from a woman in her 50s in good health and CMV-seronegative. Both conserved end residues are part of each CDR3. Fields, in order: J gene, D gene, clone size, V gene, CDR3 DNA, CDR3 protein. The D gene is left open where the match is weak. A row's size may be missing; if present it is once, few, many or a size class.

>TRBJ1-2|TRBD1|-|TRBV27
TGTGCCAGCAGCAAGACAGGGGCCTATGGCTACACCTTC
CASSKTGAYGYTF
>TRBJ1-2|TRBD1|once|TRBV4-2
TGTGCCAGCAGCCAAGACCGCAGGGGGCCTTATGGCTACACCTTC
CASSQDRRGPYGYTF
>TRBJ2-5|-|-|TRBV1
TGCACCAGCAGCCAAGGCCGCCGGGCTAGCGGTTCTCAAGAGACCCAGTACTTC
CTSSQGRRASGSQETQYF
>TRBJ1-1|-|-|TRBV28
TGTGCCAGCGGCTATGTCCGGGAGGTCACTGAAGCTTTCTTT
CASGYVREVTEAFF
>TRBJ2-5|TRBD2|-|TRBV5-6
TGTGCCAGCAGCTCGGGACTAGCGGGGGGCGGCCTTATTACCCAGTACTTC
CASSSGLAGGGLITQYF
>TRBJ2-7|TRBD1|once|TRBV28
TGTGCCAGCAGTTTACTTGTCGGACAGGGAGGCTACGAGCAGTACTTC
CASSLLVGQGGYEQYF
>TRBJ2-7|TRBD2|-|TRBV14
TGTGCCAGCAGCTCCCAGCGGACTAGCGGGGAATACGAGCAGTACTTC
CASSSQRTSGEYEQYF
>TRBJ1-2|TRBD1|few|TRBV19
TGTGCCAGTAGACATCAAACAGGGGGCGACTATGGCTACACCTTC
CASRHQTGGDYGYTF
>TRBJ2-1|TRBD2|-|TRBV9
TGTGCCAGCAGCGTAGGGCTAGCGGGTTTTGTGGATGAGCAGTTCTTC
CASSVGLAGFVDEQFF
>TRBJ2-7|TRBD2|few|TRBV6-5
TGTGCCAGCACCCCGGCGGGAGGGTTGGTCGAGCAGTACTTC
CASTPAGGLVEQYF
>TRBJ1-3|TRBD1|-|TRBV18
TGTGCCAGCTCACAAGGACAGGGATTCTCTGGAAACACCATATATTTT
CASSQGQGFSGNTIYF
>TRBJ1-2|-|-|TRBV10-1
TGCGCCAGCAGTTACACCCGCGGCTACACCTTC
CASSYTRGYTF
>TRBJ1-1|-|-|TRBV2
TGTGCCAGCACCCGGTGGCGGCTGTCGTTCTTT
CASTRWRLSFF
>TRBJ1-2|-|once|TRBV7-9
TGTGCCAGCAGCTTATCGTCAGGGGTAGGCTACACCTTC
CASSLSSGVGYTF
>TRBJ2-3|TRBD2|-|TRBV11-1
TGTGCCAGCAGGCCTACCGGGACTAGCGGGAGCACAGATACGCAGTATTTT
CASRPTGTSGSTDTQYF
>TRBJ1-4|-|-|TRBV15
TGTGCCACCAGCCGTTCCGGGGCCGGGGGGAGTGAAAAACTGTTTTTT
CATSRSGAGGSEKLFF
>TRBJ2-7|-|-|TRBV28
TGTGCCAGCAGTTTATGGCAGTCCTACGAGCAGTACTTC
CASSLWQSYEQYF
>TRBJ2-1|-|-|TRBV28
TGTGCCAGCAGTTCCCAGCGGCGGTACAATGAGCAGTTCTTC
CASSSQRRYNEQFF
>TRBJ2-3|-|-|TRBV19
TGTGCCAGTTCCCTCCTGGGGCGGGGGCGCGTCACAGATACGCAGTATTTT
CASSLLGRGRVTDTQYF
>TRBJ1-6|-|-|TRBV21-1
TGTGCCAGCAGCAAAGGAAAAGGACTCAATTCACCCCTCCACTTT
CASSKGKGLNSPLHF
>TRBJ2-1|TRBD2|-|TRBV29-1
TGCAGCGCCCGGCTGGGGGGGAGCTCCTACAATGAGCAGTTCTTC
CSARLGGSSYNEQFF
>TRBJ2-1|-|-|TRBV29-1
TGCAGCGTTGGCGGTGGCAATGAGCAGTTCTTC
CSVGGGNEQFF
>TRBJ2-7|TRBD1|-|TRBV25-1
TGTGCCAGCAGTGTGGACAGGGTCCCCTACGAGCAGTACTTC
CASSVDRVPYEQYF
>TRBJ1-5|TRBD1|-|TRBV5-4
TGTGCCAGCACCGACAGGGATAGCAATCAGCCCCAGCATTTT
CASTDRDSNQPQHF
>TRBJ2-7|TRBD1|-|TRBV4-3
TGCGCCAGCAGCCAAGCCCGGGACAGGACCTACGAGCAGTACTTC
CASSQARDRTYEQYF
>TRBJ2-2|TRBD2|-|TRBV28
TGTGCCAGCAGTTCCTGGACTAGCGGGAGCGCCGGGGAGCTGTTTTTT
CASSSWTSGSAGELFF
>TRBJ1-2|TRBD1|-|TRBV7-9
TGTGCCAGCAGCTCCAGGGGGGATTACTATGGCTACACCTTC
CASSSRGDYYGYTF
>TRBJ1-3|-|-|TRBV9
TGTGCCAGCAGCGTAGATAGCCTGTTCTCTGGAAACACCATATATTTT
CASSVDSLFSGNTIYF
>TRBJ2-1|-|-|TRBV7-9
TGTTCCAGCAGCTTGGACAAGGGGCTAGGGTTCTTC
CSSSLDKGLGFF
>TRBJ1-1|-|once|TRBV2
TGTGCCAGCATCCGGACAGTTCGGGCTATGAACACTGAAGCTTTCTTT
CASIRTVRAMNTEAFF
>TRBJ2-6|TRBD1|-|TRBV18
TGTGCCAGCTCCCGGGACAGCCTTTCTGGGGCCAACGTCCTGACTTTC
CASSRDSLSGANVLTF
>TRBJ2-7|-|-|TRBV10-2
TGCGCCAGCAGTGAGTTTATTAGCGCCTACGAGCAGTACTTC
CASSEFISAYEQYF
>TRBJ2-7|-|-|TRBV4-3
TGCGCCAGCAGCCAAGGAGCAACAGGGCCCCCCTACGAGCAGTACTTC
CASSQGATGPPYEQYF
>TRBJ2-5|-|-|TRBV7-9
TGTGCCAGCAGCTTAACAGGGTTAGACCAAGAGACCCAGTACTTC
CASSLTGLDQETQYF
>TRBJ2-3|TRBD1|-|TRBV2
TGTGCCAGCAGGGGGACAGGGGGAGGCACAGATACGCAGTATTTT
CASRGTGGGTDTQYF
>TRBJ2-7|TRBD1|-|TRBV7-9
TGTGCCAGCAGCTTAGTTTCCGGACAGGGGACCTACGAGCAGTACTTC
CASSLVSGQGTYEQYF
>TRBJ1-6|-|-|TRBV5-8
TGTGCCAGCAGCTCCCAGGTGGGCAGGGTGAATAATTCACCCCTCCACTTT
CASSSQVGRVNNSPLHF
>TRBJ2-7|TRBD2|once|TRBV18
TGTGCCAGCTCACCACCAGCGGGAGTGTACGAGCAGTACTTC
CASSPPAGVYEQYF
>TRBJ2-3|TRBD1|few|TRBV13
TGTGCCAGCAGCTCTCCGGGACAGGGAAACACAGATACGCAGTATTTT
CASSSPGQGNTDTQYF
>TRBJ2-7|-|-|TRBV6-1
TGTGCCAGCAGGCAGCCGGGGAACGGCCAGAGAGCCCAGTACTTC
CASRQPGNGQRAQYF
>TRBJ2-3|TRBD2|few|TRBV19
TGTGCCAGTAGTAAACTAGCGGGAGGGTTGACAGATACGCAGTATTTT
CASSKLAGGLTDTQYF